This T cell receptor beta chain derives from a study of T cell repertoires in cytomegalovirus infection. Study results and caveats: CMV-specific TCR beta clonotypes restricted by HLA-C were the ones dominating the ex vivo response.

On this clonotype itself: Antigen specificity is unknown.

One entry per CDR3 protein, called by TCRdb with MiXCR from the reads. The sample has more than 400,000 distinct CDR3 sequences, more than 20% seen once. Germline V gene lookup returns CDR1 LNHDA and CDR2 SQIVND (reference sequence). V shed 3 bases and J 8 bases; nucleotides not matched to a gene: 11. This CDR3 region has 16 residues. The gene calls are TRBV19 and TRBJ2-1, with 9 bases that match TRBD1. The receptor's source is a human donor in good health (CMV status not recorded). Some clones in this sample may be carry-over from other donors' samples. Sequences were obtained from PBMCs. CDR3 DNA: TGTGCCAGTAGTATCATCCCCACAGGGGGCTTCTATGAGCAGTTCTTC. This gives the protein CASSIIPTGGFYEQFF.